This T cell receptor beta chain was recovered during a study of OX40 agonist ivuxolimab in advanced cancers. Turning to the study itself: Males comprised approximately 81% of the group, whose mean age was approximately 62 years (range roughly 23 to 80).

Patients with a history of autoimmune disease or on systemic immunosuppression were excluded. With regard to this clone: Antigen specificity is unknown.

The repertoire was sequenced with immunoSEQ multiplex PCR; TCRdb's copy has only in-frame clones and lacks some. Of 36,000 or so clones in the sample, 81% were seen once. Whole-study findings and limits: At 0.1 to 3.0 mg/kg, CD4+ and CD8+ blood T cells expanded clonally by week 6.

Sample: CD4+ or CD8+ T cells sorted from blood, taken in a trial of the OX40 agonist ivuxolimab. The source is an adult with an advanced solid tumor such as melanoma, head and neck, liver or kidney cancer.

The CDR3 here is CASSRRTAFNQPQHF. The CDR3 DNA reads as TGTGCCAGCAGTAGAAGGACAGCCTTTAATCAGCCCCAGCATTTT. This sequence joins TRBV6-5 and TRBJ1-5, with D perhaps matching TRBD1 (6 bases). Per germline, CDR1 MNHEY and CDR2 SVGAGI. This CDR3 has 15 residues. With 5 bases removed from V and 4 bases from J, the gap between germline ends came to 15 bases.